This is a list of T cell receptor beta chains from one sample in a study of blood T cell repertoires in COVID-19. Profiling relied on immunoSEQ multiplex PCR, and the TCRdb table lists in-frame clones only, not all of them. The sample yields about 310,000 clones, roughly 89% seen once. Sequencing input: PBMCs or T cells enriched from blood (not recorded which). Receptors originate from a woman in her 30s who had recovered from COVID-19. CDR3s include the opening cysteine and the closing phenylalanine or tryptophan.

TRBV28	TRBJ2-5	CASSFYQGGGQETQYF
TRBV10-3	TRBJ2-3	CAISTYRDRNTDTQYF
TRBV11-2	TRBJ2-2	CASSLGTRNTGELFF
TRBV9	TRBJ2-5	CASSVALSGLAETQYF
TRBV7-2	TRBJ1-1	CASSWTPMNTEAFF
TRBV6-5	TRBJ2-3	CASTRLAGGGDTQYF
TRBV28	TRBJ2-1	CASSLPRLENEQFF
TRBV3-1/TRBV3-2	TRBJ2-1	CASSQPLLAGYNEQFF
TRBV10-3	TRBJ2-1	CAIHSSGRYNEQFF
TRBV24-1	TRBJ2-2	CATSGSAGHTTGELFF
TRBV29-1	TRBJ2-7	CSAVFGQGLKQYF
TRBV5-1	TRBJ1-1	CASSLASYPSEAFF
TRBV2	TRBJ1-1	CASRRNTEAFF
TRBV29-1	TRBJ2-5	CSVVWQAKETQYF
TRBV30	TRBJ1-1	CAWSMVPGRAFF
TRBV5-4	TRBJ1-1	CASSYGISYTEAFF
TRBV5-4	TRBJ2-3	CASSRPGQGTWLTDTQYF
TRBV29-1	TRBJ1-1	CSVEARFGTEAFF
TRBV3-1/TRBV3-2	TRBJ2-7	CASSQERWGDYEQYF
TRBV15	TRBJ2-3	CATSRGRDRGDTQYF
TRBV19	TRBJ2-1	CASSSSPNLNNEQFF
TRBV13	TRBJ1-6	CASSQTFGTGSSYNSPLHF
TRBV6-5	TRBJ1-1	CASRLQGTGTEAFF
TRBV10-3	TRBJ2-2	CAISAGQGNTGELFF
TRBV13	TRBJ1-3	CASSNKKTGGLAGNTIYF
TRBV11-2	TRBJ1-1	CASRGGNPTEAFF
TRBV4-2	TRBJ1-1	CASSQDGGVNTEAFF
TRBV7-2	TRBJ2-7	CASSLIQGGGLYEQYF
TRBV10-3	TRBJ2-1	CAIREAQGVDEQFF
TRBV30	TRBJ1-6	CAWRGQDNSPLHF
TRBV6-5	TRBJ2-5	CASSYSGARLGETQYF
TRBV5-5	TRBJ1-2	CASSSLNRDSYGYTF
TRBV20-1	TRBJ1-2	CSVSEGANGYTF
TRBV19	TRBJ1-5	CASSIVGGSNQPQHF
TRBV2	TRBJ2-2	CAKRLAVNTGELFF
TRBV5-1	TRBJ2-3	CASFWQGADTQYF
TRBV27	TRBJ2-2	CAREGPNTGELFF
TRBV10-2	TRBJ1-2	CASYGTGTGANYGYTF
TRBV11-2	TRBJ2-7	CASSLGPGLAGGPYEQYF
TRBV6-4	TRBJ1-1	CASGLREGTEAFF
TRBV18	TRBJ2-3	CASSPLDNRGMAQYF
TRBV19	TRBJ1-5	CASSITAGDDSNQPQHF
TRBV7-2	TRBJ2-5	CASSLRGTSGETQYF
TRBV29-1	TRBJ1-3	CSVHSGNTIYF
TRBV7-3	TRBJ2-7	CASSSYLVERQYF
TRBV4-1	TRBJ2-7	CASSQESGGVSYEQYF